Shown below are 27 T cell receptor beta chains from a single sample sequenced in a study of regulatory T cells in long-lasting Graves disease. Combining iRepertoire HTBI primers with Arm-PCR of CDR3 regions, the authors built TCR beta libraries. TCRdb called the multiplex PCR reads again in MiXCR, with one record for every CDR3 protein. Of 400,000 to 500,000 distinct CDR3 sequences listed, about a sixth are singletons. Time point here: newly diagnosed GD, antithyroid drugs for less than 3 months. PBMC-extracted RNA yielded the TCR library. The same specimen was also included in a second study, on T cells in Graves' hyperthyroidism and ophthalmopathy.

Sequencing was performed on peripheral blood mononuclear cells (PBMCs), taken at new diagnosis, from a patient treated with antithyroid drugs. All receptors come from a woman aged 25 to 45 with Graves disease.

The sample holds many counts of this clonotype. The gene calls are TRBV6-1 and TRBJ2-7, with TRBD2 matching 9 bases. The CDR3 is 14 amino acids. V was pared by 5 bases and J by 1 base, with 3 bases of the junction left unmatched. Per germline, CDR1 MNHNS and CDR2 SASEGT. CDR3 loop: CASSRTSDSYEQYF. DNA for the CDR3: TGTGCCAGCAGTCGGACTAGCGATTCCTACGAGCAGTACTTC.

This clonotype was seen a handful of times. A much larger clone differs by one base, so this may be a read error. The chain carries TRBV2 and TRBJ2-1, with D unclear. Germline CDR1 and CDR2: SNHLY and FYNNEI. The germline V and J ends were trimmed by 2 bases and 12 bases, with 14 bases remaining between them. CDR3 size: 13 residues. The CDR3 loop is CASSESIFDGQFF. Here the CDR3 DNA reads TGTGCCAGCAGTGAAAGCATTTTCGATGGGCAGTTCTTC.

The table lists this clonotype with many counts. V is TRBV18 and J is TRBJ1-5; no clear D gene. Looked up from germline, CDR1 is KGHSH and CDR2 is LQKENI. The CDR3 spans 15 residues. Trimming removed 4 bases at V and 2 bases at J, with 12 bases between. The CDR3 is CASSRAAGGNQPQHF. The DNA for the CDR3 is TGTGCCAGCTCACGGGCAGCCGGGGGCAATCAGCCCCAGCATTTT.

The chain combines TRBV28 with TRBJ2-7; D might be TRBD2 (5 bases). Germline-derived CDR1 and CDR2 are MDHEN and SYDVKM. This CDR3 spans 14 amino acids. Trimming left V 2 bases short and J 10 bases short, with 18 bases between. CDR3 region: CASSLPLEGDEQYF. CDR3 sequence (DNA): TGTGCCAGCAGTTTACCCCTCGAGGGTGATGAACAGTACTTC. The complete variable domain, with remaining parts taken from reference TRBV28 and TRBJ2-7, reads DVKVTQSSRYLVKRTGEKVFLECVQDMDHENMFWYRQDPGLGLRLIYFSYDVKMKEKGDIPEGYSVSREKKERFSLILESASTNQTSMYLCASSLPLEGDEQYFGPGTRLTVT.

The chain uses TRBV29-1 and TRBJ2-3; 7 nucleotides align to TRBD1. The CDR3 length is 14 residues. Germline CDR1 and CDR2: SQVTM and ANQGSEA. The junction had 6 bases not matched to a gene; V was cut back by 6 bases and J by 0 bases. The CDR3: CSVAPGQSTDTQYF. The CDR3 DNA reads as TGCAGCGTAGCACCGGGACAGAGCACAGATACGCAGTATTTT.

This clonotype has at least ten counts. The chain is built from TRBV5-1 and TRBJ2-3; 9 nucleotides match TRBD2. The germline V gene has CDR1 SGHRS and CDR2 YFSETQ. The CDR3 extends over 17 amino acids. J was trimmed by 2 bases and V by 0 bases; bases with no gene match: 7. This chain's CDR3 is CASSLVAGGPFTDTQYF. The CDR3, as DNA: TGCGCCAGCAGCTTGGTGGCGGGAGGGCCCTTCACAGATACGCAGTATTTT.

This clonotype came up many times. This chain links TRBV5-1 with TRBJ2-7; D remains ambiguous. CDR3 length: 17 residues. Trimming removed 1 base at V and 3 bases at J, with 20 bases between. Germline V CDR1 and CDR2: SGHRS, YFSETQ. The CDR3 is CASSLSLSGVGFYEQYF. The CDR3, as DNA: TGCGCCAGCAGCTTGAGTCTTAGTGGGGTGGGGTTCTACGAGCAGTACTTC.

Details on this clonotype: This sequence may be a read error, since a much larger clone differs from it by one base. V is TRBV7-9 and J is TRBJ2-7; 10 bases agree with TRBD2. After removal of 4 bases from V and 9 bases from J, the junction contained 12 bases not matched to a gene. In germline, CDR1 is SEHNR, CDR2 FQNEAQ (reference sequence). There are 15 residues in the CDR3. CDR3 coding DNA: TGTGCCAGCAGCTCAGGACTAGCGGAACGGTGTTGGCAGTACTTC. Its translation: CASSSGLAERCWQYF.

This clonotype was seen ten or more times. J is TRBJ2-3 and V is TRBV12-3 or TRBV12-4, with D possibly being TRBD2 (7 bases). Trimming removed 8 bases from V and 5 bases from J, with 14 bases in between. This CDR3 comprises 13 residues. CDR3 coding DNA: TGTGCCAGCGGTCGGGGAGGGGGAGATACGCAGTATTTT. Its translation: CASGRGGGDTQYF.

This clonotype was counted at least ten times. The chain recombines TRBV28 with TRBJ1-2; possible D gene TRBD1, 6 bases. The ends were cut back, 8 bases at V and 4 bases at J, with 20 bases in the middle. The germline CDR1 and CDR2 sequences are MDHEN and SYDVKM. The CDR3 spans 15 residues. The CDR3 bases are TGTGCCAGCCTTTCCCGGGGGGGGACACTCTATGGCTACACCTTC. It translates to CASLSRGGTLYGYTF.

This clonotype was recorded many times. CDR3 sequence (DNA): TGCAGCGTCGCGACAGGCTCAGGGGGGCCCCAGCATTTT. Protein: CSVATGSGGPQHF. This sequence joins TRBV29-1 and TRBJ1-5; TRBD1 aligns across 7 bases. CDR1 SQVTM and CDR2 ANQGSEA come from the germline V gene. The CDR3 runs to 13 residues. The junction had 11 bases not matched to a gene; V was cut back by 6 bases and J by 9 bases. The entire variable domain, with the rest obtained from reference TRBV29-1 and TRBJ1-5, is as follows: SAVISQKPSRDICQRGTSLTIQCQVDSQVTMMFWYRQQPGQSLTLIATANQGSEATYESGFVIDKFPISRPNLTFSTLTVSNMSPEDSSIYLCSVATGSGGPQHFGDGTRLSIL.

The rearrangement uses TRBV27 and TRBJ1-4, with TRBD1 identical over 9 bases. CDR3 length: 16 residues. V dropped 7 bases and J dropped 6; count of bases not matched to a gene: 12. Looked up from germline, CDR1 is MNHEY and CDR2 is SMNVEV (reference sequence). CDR3 nucleotides: TGTGCCAGCACCGCGATCCTAACAGGGGGCTATGAAAAACTGTTTTTT. This encodes CASTAILTGGYEKLFF.

Ten or more counts support this clonotype. This chain uses TRBV6-1 with TRBJ2-5; 13 nucleotides line up with TRBD2. After removal of 7 bases from V and 2 bases from J, the junction contained 4 bases not matched to a gene. Germline V gene lookup returns CDR1 MNHNS and CDR2 SASEGT. This CDR3 has 15 residues. CDR3 amino acids: CASNQGLAGQETQYF. The CDR3 nucleotides read TGTGCCAGCAACCAGGGACTAGCGGGGCAAGAGACCCAGTACTTC.

In its sample, this clonotype was seen a few times. This chain uses TRBV5-4 with TRBJ1-2; 8 bases align to TRBD1. V dropped 2 bases and J dropped 4; count of bases not matched to a gene: 4. The germline CDR1 and CDR2 sequences are SGHNT and YYREEE (reference sequence). The CDR3 sequence is 14 residues long. The DNA of the CDR3 is TGTGCCAGCAGCTTACGGACAGGGCTCTATGGCTACACCTTC. Residues: CASSLRTGLYGYTF. The full variable domain, its missing parts supplied by reference TRBV5-4 and TRBJ1-2, is ETGVTQSPTHLIKTRGQQVTLRCSSQSGHNTVSWYQQALGQGPQFIFQYYREEENGRGNFPPRFSGLQFPNYSSELNVNALELDDSALYLCASSLRTGLYGYTFGSGTRLTVV.

This clonotype was counted ten times or more. The chain is built from TRBV5-1 and TRBJ2-7; 8 nucleotides match TRBD1. CDR3 length: 16 residues. Germline assignment: CDR1 SGHRS and CDR2 YFSETQ. The junction had 16 bases not matched to a gene; V was cut back by 4 bases and J by 7 bases. DNA of the CDR3: TGCGCCAGCAGCCAAATGCCGGGGACAGGAATCTATGAGCAGTACTTC. It translates to CASSQMPGTGIYEQYF.

There are a few counts of this clonotype. V and J are TRBV9 and TRBJ1-3, with 8 bases identical to TRBD1. The CDR3 is 17 amino acids. The trim removed 2 bases at V and 0 bases at J, leaving 7 bases unmatched. Germline V gives CDR1 SGDLS, CDR2 YYNGEE. This CDR3 is CASSVTGQVFSGNTIYF. CDR3 DNA sequence: TGTGCCAGCAGCGTTACGGGACAGGTATTCTCTGGAAACACCATATATTTT.

This clonotype was counted many times. This chain links TRBV2 with TRBJ1-1; no reliable D call. Germline CDR1 and CDR2: SNHLY and FYNNEI. V lost 1 base to trimming and J lost 3 bases, with 6 bases between them. The CDR3 length is 13 residues. The CDR3 is CASSEEGYTEAFF. The CDR3 DNA sequence: TGTGCCAGCAGTGAAGAGGGTTACACTGAAGCTTTCTTT.

The V call is TRBV5-6, the J call TRBJ2-1; D may be TRBD2 (6 bases). In germline, CDR1 is SGHDT, CDR2 YYEEEE. The CDR3 consists of 14 residues. V lost 0 bases to trimming and J lost 3 bases, with 7 bases between them. The DNA of the CDR3 is TGTGCCAGCAGCTTGGGACTAGACTACAATGAGCAGTTCTTC. It is translated as CASSLGLDYNEQFF.

This clonotype appeared many times. The V call is TRBV28, the J call TRBJ1-1; tentatively, D is TRBD1 (5 bases). This CDR3 is 15 amino acids long. Between the trimmed V and J ends, which lost 3 bases and 2 bases, there was a span of 13 bases. CDR1 is MDHEN, CDR2 SYDVKM, per germline. CDR3 protein: CASSFAYRSNTEAFF. In nucleotides, the CDR3 is TGTGCCAGCAGTTTTGCTTACAGGAGCAACACTGAAGCTTTCTTT.

This chain links TRBV20-1 with TRBJ2-3; D is uncertain. The CDR3 contains 15 residues. Germline lookup yields CDR1 DFQATT and CDR2 SNEGSKA (reference sequence). Trimming removed 2 bases from V and 1 base from J, with 13 bases in between. CDR3 loop: CSARNEARGTDTQYF. CDR3 bases: TGCAGTGCTAGAAACGAGGCCAGAGGCACAGATACGCAGTATTTT.

The chain combines TRBV30 with TRBJ2-2; no clear D. CDR1 is GTSNPN, CDR2 SVGIG, per germline (reference sequence). This CDR3 contains 14 residues. V was clipped by 0 bases and J by 7 bases, with 12 bases between them. In DNA form, the CDR3 reads TGTGCCTGGAGTGTACGATTGGTTCTCGGGGAGCTGTTTTTT. Protein sequence: CAWSVRLVLGELFF.

A note on this clonotype: The conserved final phenylalanine or tryptophan is absent from the CDR3, which likely points to a read error. The chain recombines TRBV11-3 with TRBJ2-7, with a possible D match to TRBD2 (5 bases). The CDR3 is 15 residues long. The ends were cut back, 5 bases at V and 0 bases at J, with 14 bases in the middle. CDR1 is SGHNT and CDR2 is YENEEA in the germline V gene. In DNA, the CDR3 is TGTGCCAGCAGCAAAGAGGGTAGCCCCTCCTACGAGCAGTACCTC. This translates into CASSKEGSPSYEQYL.

This clonotype occurred many times. The chain employs TRBV29-1 and TRBJ1-4; D is perhaps TRBD1 (6 bases). V was trimmed by 3 bases and J by 7 bases, leaving 18 bases between them. The germline gives CDR1 SQVTM, CDR2 ANQGSEA. The CDR3 loop spans 15 amino acids. In nucleotides, the CDR3 is TGCAGCGTTGATGTTGTTGGGCAGGGGACTGAAAAACTGTTTTTT. It is translated as CSVDVVGQGTEKLFF.

This clonotype was found many times. The chain has TRBV6-5 and TRBJ2-1; 8 bases fit TRBD2. The ends lost 2 bases at V and 5 bases at J; junction bases unmatched: 5. Germline CDR1 reads MNHEY; CDR2 reads SVGAGI. The CDR3 loop spans 15 amino acids. The CDR3 DNA reads TGTGCCAGCAGTTACGGGGGACTAGACCACAATGAGCAGTTCTTC. It codes for CASSYGGLDHNEQFF.

In this sample, this clonotype turned up many times. V usage is TRBV28 and J usage is TRBJ2-3; TRBD2 matches 10 bases. CDR1 and CDR2 (germline): MDHEN, SYDVKM. The CDR3 contains 15 residues. V lost 2 bases and J lost 6; bases outside the gene matches: 5. Here the CDR3 reads CASSLLAGVSDTQYF. The CDR3 DNA sequence: TGTGCCAGCAGTTTACTAGCGGGAGTGTCCGATACGCAGTATTTT.

This chain links TRBV6-2 or TRBV6-3 with TRBJ1-5; D is possibly TRBD1 (5 bases). The CDR3 has 20 amino acids. Germline CDR1 and CDR2: MNHEY and SVGEGT. V was pared by 0 bases and J by 7 bases, with 28 bases between. The CDR3 coding sequence is TGTGCCAGCAGTTACTCGGCTGGCAGCCTCGATGGAGGTTGGGGCCAGCCCCAGCATTTT. It yields the protein CASSYSAGSLDGGWGQPQHF.

The chain joins TRBV6-2 or TRBV6-3 to TRBJ2-1, with 11 positions matching TRBD1. The CDR3 length is 16 residues. Trimming removed 2 bases from V and 6 bases from J; junction bases left unmatched: 6. The V gene's germline CDR1 is MNHEY and CDR2 SVGEGT. DNA for the CDR3: TGTGCCAGCAGTTACCGAAGGGGACAGGGGGGCAATGAGCAGTTCTTC. Its translation: CASSYRRGQGGNEQFF.